This is a list of T cell receptor beta chains from one sample in a study of blood T cell repertoires in COVID-19. Repertoires were generated with immunoSEQ multiplex PCR, while TCRdb's copy carries only in-frame clones and drops some. There are tens of thousands of clones in the sample; around nine tenths occur only once, and roughly 15% lies in the top ten. The sequencing sample was made of peripheral blood. These receptors came from a man aged 70 or older with acute or convalescent COVID-19. The CDR3 runs from the conserved cysteine through the conserved F or W. A D gene is named only where the DNA matches it firmly. Some rows have no size entry. The others give once, few or many, or a class for an expanded clone.

d_call,j_call,v_call,clone_size,cdr3_aa,cdr3_nt
TRBD1,TRBJ2-7,TRBV18,.,CASSPPNRGKSEQYF,TGTGCCAGCTCACCACCTAACAGGGGGAAATCCGAGCAGTACTTC
TRBD1,TRBJ2-7,TRBV19,.,CASGTGTGSYEQYF,TGTGCCAGTGGGACCGGGACAGGTAGCTACGAGCAGTACTTC
.,TRBJ2-5,TRBV6-5,.,CASTKERTAQETQYF,TGTGCCAGCACCAAAGAGAGGACTGCTCAAGAGACCCAGTACTTC
.,TRBJ1-5,TRBV6-5,.,CASSYSVGGQPQHF,TGTGCCAGCAGTTACTCGGTAGGGGGACAGCCCCAGCATTTT
TRBD1,TRBJ2-1,TRBV5-1,.,CASTTRGFGNEQFF,TGCGCCAGCACGACCAGGGGGTTCGGGAATGAGCAGTTCTTC
.,TRBJ1-5,TRBV6-2/TRBV6-3,.,CASSYSQYRAPGQPQHF,TGTGCCAGCAGTTACTCCCAGTACAGGGCACCCGGTCAGCCCCAGCATTTT
.,TRBJ2-3,TRBV24-1,.,CAIGRRDTQYF,TGTGCCATAGGACGGAGGGATACGCAGTATTTT
TRBD1,TRBJ2-7,TRBV5-1,.,CASSLEQGTYEQYF,TGCGCCAGCAGCTTGGAACAGGGGACCTACGAGCAGTACTTC
.,TRBJ1-2,TRBV18,.,CASSPSLETGYGYTF,TGTGCCAGCTCACCATCTTTGGAGACGGGATATGGCTACACCTTC
.,TRBJ1-2,TRBV14,.,CASSPSRGGYGYTF,TGTGCCAGCAGCCCGAGCCGGGGGGGCTATGGCTACACCTTC
.,TRBJ2-7,TRBV19,.,CASSIAGRGSSYEQYF,TGTGCCAGTAGTATAGCTGGGAGAGGGAGCTCCTACGAGCAGTACTTC
TRBD2,TRBJ2-5,TRBV28,once,CASSNRTSAYLQGTQYF,TGTGCCAGCAGTAATAGGACTAGCGCCTACTTGCAAGGGACCCAGTACTTC
TRBD2,TRBJ2-5,TRBV10-3,.,CAITPGGAGFQETQYF,TGTGCCATCACCCCGGGGGGAGCGGGATTCCAAGAGACCCAGTACTTC
.,TRBJ2-1,TRBV19,.,CASSTSSYNEQFF,TGTGCCAGTAGTACCAGCTCCTACAATGAGCAGTTCTTC
TRBD2,TRBJ2-3,TRBV11-3,.,CASSPSGSLPDTQYF,TGTGCCAGCAGCCCAAGCGGGAGTCTCCCAGATACGCAGTATTTT
TRBD1,TRBJ1-3,TRBV19,.,CASSTRQGMGNTIYF,TGTGCCAGTAGTACTCGACAGGGGATGGGAAACACCATATATTTT
TRBD1,TRBJ1-4,TRBV27,.,CASSSRTGVEKLFF,TGTGCCAGCAGTTCGAGAACAGGGGTCGAAAAACTGTTTTTT
.,TRBJ2-3,TRBV2,.,CASSGPGGRTDTQYF,TGTGCCAGCAGTGGCCCCGGGGGACGGACAGATACGCAGTATTTT
TRBD2,TRBJ2-3,TRBV6-2/TRBV6-3,.,CASSGRSGRAIATDTQYF,TGTGCCAGCAGTGGACGTAGCGGGAGGGCCATTGCCACAGATACGCAGTATTTT
.,TRBJ2-2,TRBV14,.,CASSHLTGAELSGELFF,TGTGCCAGCAGCCACCTGACTGGAGCGGAACTCTCTGGGGAGCTGTTTTTT
.,TRBJ2-1,TRBV2,.,CASSEALDREQFF,TGTGCCAGCAGTGAAGCGCTTGATAGAGAGCAGTTCTTC
TRBD2,TRBJ2-7,TRBV19,.,CASSNGLAGVRGEQYF,TGTGCCAGTAGTAACGGACTAGCGGGGGTTAGAGGCGAGCAGTACTTC
.,TRBJ1-2,TRBV27,.,CASSFSRGRGYTF,TGTGCCAGCAGTTTCTCCAGGGGACGTGGCTACACCTTC
TRBD1,TRBJ1-1,TRBV7-8,.,CASSRDRGTEAFF,TGTGCCAGCAGCCGTGACAGGGGGACTGAAGCTTTCTTT
.,TRBJ2-7,TRBV7-2,.,CASSLATSLKGEEQYF,TGTGCCAGCAGCTTAGCCACATCGTTGAAAGGGGAAGAGCAGTACTTC
TRBD1,TRBJ1-1,TRBV5-3,.,CARSIRDRGFVNTEAFF,TGTGCCAGAAGCATAAGGGACAGGGGGTTTGTGAACACTGAAGCTTTCTTT
.,TRBJ2-3,TRBV4-1,.,CASSQDRSTDTQYF,TGCGCCAGCAGCCAAGACAGGTCCACAGATACGCAGTATTTT
TRBD1,TRBJ1-4,TRBV5-1,.,CASSPGQGQEKLFF,TGCGCCAGCAGCCCAGGACAGGGTCAAGAAAAACTGTTTTTT
TRBD1,TRBJ2-2,TRBV29-1,.,CSVRQGRDGELFF,TGCAGCGTCCGACAGGGAAGGGACGGGGAGCTGTTTTTT
.,TRBJ1-3,TRBV9,.,CASSQGVNSGNTIYF,TGTGCCAGCAGCCAAGGAGTTAACTCTGGAAACACCATATATTTT
TRBD1,TRBJ1-5,TRBV7-2,.,CASSPRQGTQPQHF,TGTGCCAGCAGCCCAAGACAGGGAACTCAGCCCCAGCATTTT
TRBD2,TRBJ2-7,TRBV7-8,.,CASSWTSEYSYEQYF,TGTGCCAGCAGTTGGACTAGCGAGTACTCCTACGAGCAGTACTTC
.,TRBJ2-3,TRBV3-1/TRBV3-2,.,CASARRDSTDTQYF,TGTGCCAGCGCTCGCAGGGATAGCACAGATACGCAGTATTTT
.,TRBJ2-1,TRBV11-1,.,CASSTATAFEQFF,TGTGCCAGCAGCACCGCCACAGCTTTTGAGCAGTTCTTC
TRBD2,TRBJ2-1,TRBV3-1/TRBV3-2,.,CASSKTSASSYNEQFF,TGTGCCAGCAGTAAAACTAGCGCGAGCTCCTACAATGAGCAGTTCTTC
.,TRBJ2-7,TRBV4-3,.,CASSQDSPGSGGEQYF,TGCGCCAGCAGCCAAGATTCCCCCGGGAGCGGTGGGGAGCAGTACTTC
.,TRBJ2-3,TRBV6-2/TRBV6-3,.,CASSLEDTQYF,TGTGCCAGCAGTTTGGAGGATACGCAGTATTTT
.,TRBJ2-3,TRBV20-1,.,CSAKYGDTQYF,TGCAGTGCTAAATACGGGGATACGCAGTATTTT
TRBD2,TRBJ2-3,TRBV7-2,once,CASSFRRGDGDTQYF,TGTGCCAGCAGCTTTAGACGGGGGGACGGGGATACGCAGTATTTT
TRBD2,TRBJ2-7,TRBV7-9,.,CASSWTSGAYEQYF,TGTGCCAGCAGCTGGACTAGCGGGGCCTACGAGCAGTACTTC
TRBD2,TRBJ2-1,TRBV7-3,.,CASALAGVSNEQFF,TGTGCCAGCGCCCTAGCGGGAGTTAGTAATGAGCAGTTCTTC
.,TRBJ1-1,TRBV6-2/TRBV6-3,.,CASSYSTENTEAFF,TGTGCCAGCAGTTACTCGACAGAGAACACTGAAGCTTTCTTT
.,TRBJ1-6,TRBV6-2/TRBV6-3,few,CASSYRWQGSPLHF,TGTGCCAGCAGTTACAGGTGGCAGGGGTCACCCCTCCACTTT
TRBD1,TRBJ2-2,TRBV18,.,CASSWDRYTGELFF,TGTGCCAGCTCCTGGGACAGGTACACCGGGGAGCTGTTTTTT
.,TRBJ2-7,TRBV21-1,.,CASSIVKGQEPYEQYF,TGTGCCAGCAGCATTGTTAAGGGACAGGAGCCCTACGAGCAGTACTTC
TRBD2,TRBJ2-6,TRBV5-1,.,CASQRLAGGYGANVLTF,TGCGCCAGCCAAAGACTAGCGGGAGGTTATGGGGCCAACGTCCTGACTTTC
TRBD1,TRBJ2-1,TRBV5-4,.,CASSSGTGGRNEQFF,TGTGCCAGCAGCTCCGGGACAGGGGGCCGGAATGAGCAGTTCTTC
.,TRBJ2-2,TRBV6-4,few,CASSGTGTGELFF,TGTGCCAGCAGTGGTACAGGGACCGGGGAGCTGTTTTTT
TRBD2,TRBJ2-7,TRBV7-6,.,CASSGTGTSGSYEQYF,TGTGCCAGCAGCGGGACCGGGACTAGCGGCTCCTACGAGCAGTACTTC
.,TRBJ2-2,TRBV7-2,.,CASGPDGRNTGELFF,TGTGCCAGCGGCCCTGATGGCCGGAACACCGGGGAGCTGTTTTTT
.,TRBJ2-2,TRBV7-2,once,CASSLGRNTGELFF,TGTGCCAGCAGCTTAGGGAGAAACACCGGGGAGCTGTTTTTT
TRBD1,TRBJ2-7,TRBV28,.,CASSPGQGGEQYF,TGTGCCAGTTCTCCGGGACAGGGGGGCGAGCAGTACTTC
.,TRBJ2-2,TRBV7-3,.,CASSFSERPSRDTGELFF,TGTGCCAGCAGCTTTTCGGAACGCCCTAGCCGGGACACCGGGGAGCTGTTTTTT
TRBD2,TRBJ2-1,TRBV7-3,.,CASSLTDLAGDNEQFF,TGTGCCAGCAGCTTAACGGACCTAGCGGGAGACAATGAGCAGTTCTTC
.,TRBJ1-1,TRBV19,.,CALLEGSRRTEAFF,TGTGCCCTACTGGAGGGGTCTCGCCGGACTGAAGCTTTCTTT
TRBD1,TRBJ1-4,TRBV19,.,CASSQGADFATNEKLFF,TGTGCCAGCTCACAGGGGGCAGATTTTGCAACTAATGAAAAACTGTTTTTT
TRBD1,TRBJ2-7,TRBV28,.,CATGGQGYEQYF,TGTGCCACCGGGGGACAGGGCTACGAGCAGTACTTC
.,TRBJ2-7,TRBV5-5,few,CASSLLGGSISYEQYF,TGTGCCAGCAGCCTACTCGGCGGGTCCATCTCCTACGAGCAGTACTTC
.,TRBJ2-7,TRBV19,.,CASSGGIEQYF,TGTGCCAGTAGTGGAGGGATCGAGCAGTACTTC